What follows describes a single T cell receptor beta chain. Its antigen is still unknown. The sample belongs to a study of T cell repertoires in cytomegalovirus infection. Study overall: Well-studied HLA-B-restricted epitopes and recently identified HLA-C-restricted epitopes of CMV were both used in the study. Through public TCR beta signatures, both CMV infection and matching HLA type were indicated.

TCRdb processed the reads anew with MiXCR; each CDR3 protein has one entry. The sample contains roughly 180,000 distinct CDR3 sequences, 20% to 25% of which appear only once. Study observations and caveats: Cumulative public TCR beta family frequency identified CMV carriers with the relevant HLA.

This sequence originates from a human donor in good health (CMV status not recorded). Some clones in this sample may be carry-over from other donors' samples. The sequencing here drew on CD8+ T cells from cultured PBMCs, taken from culture after CMV antigen stimulation.

DNA for the CDR3: TGTGCCAGCAGCCTGCCAGGGGGATGGACTGAAGCTTTCTTT. This translates into CASSLPGGWTEAFF. V and J are TRBV7-2 and TRBJ1-1; 7 bases line up with TRBD1. The J segment lost 5 bases and the V segment lost 5 bases, leaving 8 bases of the junction unmatched. The CDR3 is 14 residues long. Germline V gives CDR1 SGHTA, CDR2 FQGNSA.